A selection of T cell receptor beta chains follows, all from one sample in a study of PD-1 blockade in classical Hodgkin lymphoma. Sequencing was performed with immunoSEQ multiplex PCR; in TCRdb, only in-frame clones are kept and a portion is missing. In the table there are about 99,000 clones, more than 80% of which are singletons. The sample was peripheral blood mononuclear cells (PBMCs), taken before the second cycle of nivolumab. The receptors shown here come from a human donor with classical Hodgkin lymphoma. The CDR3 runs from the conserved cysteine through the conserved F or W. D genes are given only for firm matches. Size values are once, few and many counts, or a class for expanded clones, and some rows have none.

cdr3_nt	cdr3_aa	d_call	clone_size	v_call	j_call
TGCGCCAGCAGCCGAGACCTAGCCGCCATGAATGAGCAGTTCTTC	CASSRDLAAMNEQFF	.	.	TRBV5-1	TRBJ2-1
TGCGCCAGCAGCTTGACCGAGACTAGCCGGAGGGTCCAAGAGACCCAGTACTTC	CASSLTETSRRVQETQYF	TRBD2	.	TRBV5-1	TRBJ2-5
TGTGCCAGTAGTCCCCCTCGAGTGGGGGAGTTTAGCAATCAGCCCCAGCATTTT	CASSPPRVGEFSNQPQHF	.	.	TRBV19	TRBJ1-5
TGTGCCAGCCGGCGGGGCGGGGCCTCCTACAATGAGCAGTTCTTC	CASRRGGASYNEQFF	.	.	TRBV7-9	TRBJ2-1
TGTGCCAGCAATATTGCCGGGACTAGCACTGAGACCCAGTACTTC	CASNIAGTSTETQYF	TRBD2	.	TRBV11-2	TRBJ2-5
TGTGCCAGCATATGGGGACAGCAAGAGACCCAGTACTTC	CASIWGQQETQYF	TRBD1	.	TRBV2	TRBJ2-5
TGTGCCAGCAGCCGGGGGTTCGAGCAGTACTTC	CASSRGFEQYF	.	.	TRBV11-2	TRBJ2-7
TGTGCCAGCAGCCCGGACACCTCCGGCAACTATGGCTACACCTTC	CASSPDTSGNYGYTF	.	.	TRBV7-2	TRBJ1-2
TGCAGTGCTAGAATGGCGGCACAGTACTTC	CSARMAAQYF	.	.	TRBV20-1	TRBJ2-7
TGTGCCAGCAGTTTTACCGCGGGTGGAGCCGACTACAATGAGCAGTTCTTC	CASSFTAGGADYNEQFF	.	once	TRBV27	TRBJ2-1
TGCGCCAGCAGCTTAGCGGGAGGTGCGGAGACCCAGTACTTC	CASSLAGGAETQYF	TRBD2	.	TRBV5-1	TRBJ2-5
TGTGCCAGCAATTGGGGGGGACTAGCGGACAATGAGCAGTTCTTC	CASNWGGLADNEQFF	TRBD2	few	TRBV9	TRBJ2-1
TGCGCCAGCAGCCGATCACTAGCGGGAGGGCCGTCCTACAATGAGCAGTTCTTC	CASSRSLAGGPSYNEQFF	TRBD2	.	TRBV5-1	TRBJ2-1
TGTGCCATCAGTGAGTCTGAACTAGCAGAGACCCAGTACTTC	CAISESELAETQYF	.	.	TRBV10-3	TRBJ2-5
TGTGCCAGCAGTCCTACAGGGGTCAGCAATCAGCCCCAGCATTTT	CASSPTGVSNQPQHF	TRBD1	.	TRBV6-6	TRBJ1-5
TGTGCCAGCAGCTTAGATCCGAGGGCCCAGTACTTC	CASSLDPRAQYF	.	.	TRBV11-2	TRBJ2-5
TGTGCCAGCAGCCTGGGGCCCACAGGGGGGTCGTACGAGCAGTACTTC	CASSLGPTGGSYEQYF	TRBD1	.	TRBV7-9	TRBJ2-7
TGTGCCACCCGACCCGCTCCGGCCTCTGTAGGGCAGTTCTTC	CATRPAPASVGQFF	.	.	TRBV28	TRBJ2-1
TGTGCCAGCAACTTGGCGGGTAGCGGGTACGAGCAGTACTTC	CASNLAGSGYEQYF	TRBD2	.	TRBV5-6	TRBJ2-7
TGTGCCAGCAGTGGATGGGACGGCCACTATGGCTACACCTTC	CASSGWDGHYGYTF	.	.	TRBV6-1	TRBJ1-2
TGTGCCACCTCCCCCCTGGGCGGGAGAGGAGAGACCCAGTACTTC	CATSPLGGRGETQYF	TRBD2	.	TRBV7-2	TRBJ2-5
TGTGCCAGCTCTTTAGCGGGAGGCACAGATACGCAGTATTTT	CASSLAGGTDTQYF	TRBD2	.	TRBV5-4	TRBJ2-3
TGTGCCAGCAGCGGTTTAACTAGCGGTGGTCCCCTATCGTACAATGAGCAGTTCTTC	CASSGLTSGGPLSYNEQFF	TRBD2	.	TRBV5-6	TRBJ2-1
TGTGCCAGCCTCTTAATGGGCGGCACCGGGGAGCTGTTTTTT	CASLLMGGTGELFF	.	.	TRBV28	TRBJ2-2
TGCGCCAGCAGCCACCCGACAGTTAGCAATCAGCCCCAGCATTTT	CASSHPTVSNQPQHF	.	few	TRBV4-1	TRBJ1-5
TGTGCCAGCAGCCCATCGGGCGGGAGGGCCGGAGATACGCAGTATTTT	CASSPSGGRAGDTQYF	TRBD2	.	TRBV7-9	TRBJ2-3
TGTGCCAGCAGCGTAGAGGGACAGGCTCCCTACGAGCAGTACTTC	CASSVEGQAPYEQYF	TRBD1	.	TRBV9	TRBJ2-7
TGTGCCAGCAGCGCATACCGGGGGAACACTGAAGCTTTCTTT	CASSAYRGNTEAFF	.	many	TRBV7-6	TRBJ1-1
TGCAGCGTTGGGGGACAGGGGGTAACCTACAATGAGCAGTTCTTC	CSVGGQGVTYNEQFF	TRBD1	few	TRBV29-1	TRBJ2-1
TGTGCCAGCAGCCGCACTAGCGGACTAGACAATGAGCAGTTCTTC	CASSRTSGLDNEQFF	TRBD2	once	TRBV2	TRBJ2-1
TGCAGCGTTGTAGAGGCCGGGACAGGGGGTACTGGCTATGGCTACACCTTC	CSVVEAGTGGTGYGYTF	TRBD1	once	TRBV29-1	TRBJ1-2
TGTGCCAGCAGCCCCTCGGGGAGGGAGACCCAGTACTTC	CASSPSGRETQYF	.	.	TRBV7-9	TRBJ2-5
TGTGCCAGCAGCTTAAATTTGGGAGGACTAGCGGGAGGAGGGCTTCAGTTCTTC	CASSLNLGGLAGGGLQFF	TRBD2	.	TRBV7-2	TRBJ2-1
TGTGCCTGGAGTGCCGCCCCTAGGGAAGTTGGAGATACGCAGTATTTT	CAWSAAPREVGDTQYF	.	.	TRBV30	TRBJ2-3
TGTGCCAGCAGTTATCGACCGGGACAGCCCTCCTACAATGAGCAGTTCTTC	CASSYRPGQPSYNEQFF	TRBD1	.	TRBV28	TRBJ2-1
TGTGCCAGCAGCTTCGGGACAGGGTATGAAAAACTGTTTTTT	CASSFGTGYEKLFF	TRBD1	few	TRBV11-2	TRBJ1-4
TGTGCCAGCAGCTTCTCCACAGGGTCCCACTCCTACGAGCAGTACTTC	CASSFSTGSHSYEQYF	.	.	TRBV7-2	TRBJ2-7
TGTGCCACCCACCCGGGACGGTTTAATGAAAAACTGTTTTTT	CATHPGRFNEKLFF	.	few	TRBV19	TRBJ1-4
TGTGCCAGCAGCTTGTTGGAGGGGCGGAACACCGGGGAGCTGTTTTTT	CASSLLEGRNTGELFF	.	.	TRBV5-5	TRBJ2-2
TGTGCCATCAGTGAGTCGGGGGCGGCCTACGAGCAGTACTTC	CAISESGAAYEQYF	.	once	TRBV10-3	TRBJ2-7
TGTGCCATCAGGAGGGGACAGAACTACGAGCAGTACTTC	CAIRRGQNYEQYF	TRBD1	.	TRBV10-3	TRBJ2-7
TGTGCCAGCAGCTGGTTGGCAGATACGCAGTATTTT	CASSWLADTQYF	.	.	TRBV7-2	TRBJ2-3
TGCGCCAGCAGCCCCGGGGGTGGGGGCCAGGGCTATGGCTACACCTTC	CASSPGGGGQGYGYTF	.	.	TRBV4-1	TRBJ1-2
TGTGCCAGCAGTGAAAGGGTGGGGTCAGGGATGAGCAATCAGCCCCAGCATTTT	CASSERVGSGMSNQPQHF	.	.	TRBV6-1	TRBJ1-5